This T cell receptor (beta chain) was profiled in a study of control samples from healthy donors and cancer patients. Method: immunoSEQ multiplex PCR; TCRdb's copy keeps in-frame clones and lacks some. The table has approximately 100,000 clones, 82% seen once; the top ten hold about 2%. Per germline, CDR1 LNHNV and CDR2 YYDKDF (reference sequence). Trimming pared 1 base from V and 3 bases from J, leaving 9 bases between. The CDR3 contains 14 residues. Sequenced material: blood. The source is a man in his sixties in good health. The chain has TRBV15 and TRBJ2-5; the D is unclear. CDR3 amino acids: CATSRAGSKETQYF. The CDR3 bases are TGTGCCACCAGCAGAGCCGGCTCCAAAGAGACCCAGTACTTC.